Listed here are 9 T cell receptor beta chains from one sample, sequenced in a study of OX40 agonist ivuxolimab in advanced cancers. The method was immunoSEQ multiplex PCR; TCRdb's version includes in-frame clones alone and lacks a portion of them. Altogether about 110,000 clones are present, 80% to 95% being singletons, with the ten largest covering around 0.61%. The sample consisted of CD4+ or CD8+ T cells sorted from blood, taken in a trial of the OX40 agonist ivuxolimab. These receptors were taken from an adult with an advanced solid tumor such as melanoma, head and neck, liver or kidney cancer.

CDR3 loop: CASSVGAGLEPQHF. The CDR3 DNA is TGTGCCAGCAGCGTAGGGGCAGGTCTCGAGCCCCAGCATTTT. The chain couples TRBV9 to TRBJ1-5; D ambiguous. CDR1 and CDR2 (germline): SGDLS, YYNGEE. Trimming cost V 0 bases and J 8 bases, with 12 bases left between them. This CDR3 comprises 14 residues.

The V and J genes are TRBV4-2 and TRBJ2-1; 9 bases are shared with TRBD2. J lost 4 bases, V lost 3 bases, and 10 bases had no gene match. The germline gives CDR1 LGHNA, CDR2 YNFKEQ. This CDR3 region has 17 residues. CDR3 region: CASSQGLAGVSYNEQFF. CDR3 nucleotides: TGTGCCAGCAGCCAGGGATTAGCGGGAGTGTCGTACAATGAGCAGTTCTTC.

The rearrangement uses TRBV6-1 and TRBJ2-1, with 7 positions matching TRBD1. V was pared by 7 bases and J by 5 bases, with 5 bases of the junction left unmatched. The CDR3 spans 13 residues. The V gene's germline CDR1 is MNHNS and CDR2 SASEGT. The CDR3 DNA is TGTGCCAGCAACAGGGGCGGAAACAATGAGCAGTTCTTC. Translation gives CASNRGGNNEQFF.

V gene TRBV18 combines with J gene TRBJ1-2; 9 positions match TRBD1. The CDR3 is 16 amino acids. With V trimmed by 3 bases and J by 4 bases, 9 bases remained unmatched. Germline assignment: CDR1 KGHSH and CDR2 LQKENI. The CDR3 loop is CASSPQVDRGGYGYTF. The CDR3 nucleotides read TGTGCCAGCTCACCGCAAGTTGACAGGGGGGGCTATGGCTACACCTTC. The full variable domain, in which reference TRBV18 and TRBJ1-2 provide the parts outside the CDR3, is NAGVMQNPRHLVRRRGQEARLRCSPMKGHSHVYWYRQLPEEGLKFMVYLQKENIIDESGMPKERFSAEFPKEGPSILRIQQVVRGDSAAYFCASSPQVDRGGYGYTFGSGTRLTVV.

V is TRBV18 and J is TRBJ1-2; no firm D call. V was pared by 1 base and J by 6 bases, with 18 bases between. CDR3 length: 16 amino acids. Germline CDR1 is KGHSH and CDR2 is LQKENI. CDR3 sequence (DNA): TGTGCCAGCTCACCACTCCCGGCAGGACCAGCCGATGGCTACACCTTC. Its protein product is CASSPLPAGPADGYTF.

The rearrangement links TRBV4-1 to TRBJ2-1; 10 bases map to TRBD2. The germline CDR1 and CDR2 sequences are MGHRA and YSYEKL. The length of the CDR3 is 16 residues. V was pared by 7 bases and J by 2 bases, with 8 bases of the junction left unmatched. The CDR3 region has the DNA TGCGCCAGCACCAAGTTAGCGGGGGGACCCTACAATGAGCAGTTCTTC. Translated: CASTKLAGGPYNEQFF.

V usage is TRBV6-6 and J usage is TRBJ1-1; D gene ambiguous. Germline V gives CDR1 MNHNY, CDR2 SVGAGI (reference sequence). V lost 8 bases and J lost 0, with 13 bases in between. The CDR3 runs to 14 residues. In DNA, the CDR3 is TGTGCCAGCGGGCCAAGAGCTATGAACACTGAAGCTTTCTTT. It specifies CASGPRAMNTEAFF.

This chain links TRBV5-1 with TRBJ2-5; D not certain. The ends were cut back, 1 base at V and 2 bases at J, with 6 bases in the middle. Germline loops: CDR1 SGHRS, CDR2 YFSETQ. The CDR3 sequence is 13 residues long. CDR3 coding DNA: TGCGCCAGCAGCTTGCAAGGGCAAGAGACCCAGTACTTC. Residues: CASSLQGQETQYF.

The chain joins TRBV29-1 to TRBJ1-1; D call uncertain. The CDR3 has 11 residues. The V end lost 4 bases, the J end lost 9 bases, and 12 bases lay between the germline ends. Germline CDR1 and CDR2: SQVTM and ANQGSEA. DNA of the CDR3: TGCAGCGTTGGGACGTCACAGAAAGCTTTCTTT. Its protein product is CSVGTSQKAFF. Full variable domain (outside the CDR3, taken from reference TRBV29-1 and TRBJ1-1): SAVISQKPSRDICQRGTSLTIQCQVDSQVTMMFWYRQQPGQSLTLIATANQGSEATYESGFVIDKFPISRPNLTFSTLTVSNMSPEDSSIYLCSVGTSQKAFFGQGTRLTVV.